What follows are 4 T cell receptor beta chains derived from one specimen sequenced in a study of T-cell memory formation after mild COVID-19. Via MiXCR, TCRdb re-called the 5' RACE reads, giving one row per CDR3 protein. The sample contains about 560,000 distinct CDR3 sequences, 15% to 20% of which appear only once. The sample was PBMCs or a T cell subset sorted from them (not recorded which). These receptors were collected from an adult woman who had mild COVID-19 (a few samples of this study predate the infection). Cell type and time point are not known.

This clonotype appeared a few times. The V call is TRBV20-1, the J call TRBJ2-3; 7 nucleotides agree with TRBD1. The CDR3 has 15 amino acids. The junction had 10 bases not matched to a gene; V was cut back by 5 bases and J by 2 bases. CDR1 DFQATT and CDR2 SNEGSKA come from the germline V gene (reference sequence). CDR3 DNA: TGCAGTGCTCCCGACAGGGACCGGATCACAGATACGCAGTATTTT. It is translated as CSAPDRDRITDTQYF.

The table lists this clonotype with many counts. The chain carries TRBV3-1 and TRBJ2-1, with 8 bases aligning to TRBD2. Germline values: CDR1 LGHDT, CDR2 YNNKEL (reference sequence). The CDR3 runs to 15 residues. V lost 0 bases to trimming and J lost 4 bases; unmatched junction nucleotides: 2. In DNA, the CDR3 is TGTGCCAGCAGCCAAGAACTAGCGGCATACAATGAGCAGTTCTTC. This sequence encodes CASSQELAAYNEQFF.

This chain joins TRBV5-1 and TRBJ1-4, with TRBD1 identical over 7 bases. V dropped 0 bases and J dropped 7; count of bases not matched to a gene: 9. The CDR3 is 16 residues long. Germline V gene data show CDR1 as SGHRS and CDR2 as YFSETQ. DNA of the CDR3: TGCGCCAGCAGCTTGGACTTAGGACAGGTCGGTGAAAAACTGTTTTTT. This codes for CASSLDLGQVGEKLFF.

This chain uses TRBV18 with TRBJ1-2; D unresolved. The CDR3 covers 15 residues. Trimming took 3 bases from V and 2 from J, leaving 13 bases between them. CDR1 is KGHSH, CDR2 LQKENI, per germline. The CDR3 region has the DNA TGTGCCAGCTCACCCCGACCCTTGAACAACTATGGCTACACCTTC. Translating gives CASSPRPLNNYGYTF.